One and the same sample provided the 21 T cell receptor beta chains below, sequenced in a study of spatial heterogeneity in lung cancer. Time point in this sample: sample taken at primary tumor resection. Unsorted whole RNA from tumor, nontumor lung or frozen PBMC underwent sequencing. TCRdb redid the calling of the 5' RACE reads with MiXCR, one entry per CDR3 protein. The sample records 75,000 to 85,000 distinct CDR3 sequences, about 20% being singletons. Here the sequenced sample was PBMCs, taken at surgery. All receptors derive from a male donor with early-stage non-small cell lung cancer.

This chain links TRBV20-1 with TRBJ2-1; D ambiguous. CDR1 and CDR2 (germline): DFQATT, SNEGSKA (reference sequence). V lost 4 bases and J lost 5, with 12 bases in between. The CDR3 length is 13 residues. The CDR3: CSAIIAVHNEQFF. CDR3 bases: TGCAGTGCTATTATAGCAGTTCACAATGAGCAGTTCTTC.

This clonotype has a handful of counts. The V and J genes are TRBV28 and TRBJ1-5, with 8 bases identical to TRBD1. The ends lost 6 bases at V and 0 bases at J; junction bases unmatched: 4. The CDR3 totals 15 residues. Per the germline V gene, CDR1 is MDHEN and CDR2 is SYDVKM. CDR3: CASSGQGGSNQPQHF. The CDR3 nucleotides are TGTGCCAGCAGCGGACAGGGCGGTAGCAATCAGCCCCAGCATTTT.

There are a few counts of this clonotype. The J gene is TRBJ2-7, the V gene TRBV7-2; 11 bases map to TRBD1. Germline lookup yields CDR1 SGHTA and CDR2 FQGNSA. The trim removed 6 bases at V and 3 bases at J, leaving 7 bases unmatched. The length of the CDR3 is 15 residues. For the CDR3, the DNA is TGTGCCAGCAGACCTCCCGGGACAGGGGGCTACGAGCAGTACTTC. It translates to CASRPPGTGGYEQYF.

This clonotype was observed at least ten times. V is TRBV29-1 and J is TRBJ2-1; 7 bases are shared with TRBD2. V gave up 7 bases and J gave up 6 bases; unmatched junction bases: 9. This CDR3 comprises 13 residues. CDR1 and CDR2 (germline): SQVTM, ANQGSEA. CDR3 amino acids: CSADRLALNEQFF. CDR3 nucleotide sequence: TGCAGCGCAGATAGACTAGCCCTCAATGAGCAGTTCTTC.

V is TRBV4-1 and J is TRBJ2-7; the match to TRBD2 covers 10 bases. CDR1 is MGHRA, CDR2 YSYEKL, per germline. Losses at the gene ends were 0 bases for V and 7 bases for J; bases not matched to a gene: 12. The CDR3 is 17 amino acids. In nucleotides, the CDR3 is TGCGCCAGCAGCCAAGATCTGCAAGCGGGAGGGCCGGGGGAGCAGTACTTC. It is translated as CASSQDLQAGGPGEQYF.

Within the sample, this clonotype is medium-sized. This rearrangement joins TRBV7-3 to TRBJ2-3; D is undetermined. From germline, CDR1 is SGHTA and CDR2 FQGTGA. The CDR3 is 14 amino acids. Trimming stripped 7 bases from V and 2 bases from J, with 13 bases between. This chain's CDR3 is CASTPHGDTDTQYF. The DNA for the CDR3 is TGTGCCAGCACCCCCCACGGAGACACAGATACGCAGTATTTT.

This clonotype was seen only a few times. V usage is TRBV9 and J usage is TRBJ2-1; TRBD1 matches 8 bases. Germline CDR1 is SGDLS and CDR2 is YYNGEE. The length of the CDR3 is 17 residues. J gave up 7 bases and V 0 bases, and 12 bases lay outside the gene matches. This CDR3 reads CASSVEGQGAWVNEQFF. DNA for the CDR3: TGTGCCAGCAGCGTAGAGGGCCAGGGGGCGTGGGTGAATGAGCAGTTCTTC.

This chain joins TRBV6-1 and TRBJ2-3; 7 nucleotides align to TRBD2. This CDR3 is 12 amino acids long. The germline V gene encodes CDR1 MNHNS and CDR2 SASEGT. V shed 6 bases and J 6 bases; nucleotides not matched to a gene: 3. As DNA, the CDR3 is TGTGCCAGCAGAACGCGGGGGGATACGCAGTATTTT. The encoded protein is CASRTRGDTQYF.

The chain has TRBV12-3 or TRBV12-4 and TRBJ2-1; D call uncertain. The CDR3 is 15 amino acids. Deletions cut 6 bases from V and 2 bases from J, with 14 bases between. The CDR3 sequence is CASSRHSEPYNEQFF. In nucleotides, the CDR3 is TGTGCCAGCAGCCGTCACAGCGAGCCCTACAATGAGCAGTTCTTC.

The V and J genes are TRBV5-1 and TRBJ2-5; D possibly corresponds to TRBD2 (5 bases). This CDR3 has 14 residues. The ends were cut back, 1 base at V and 5 bases at J, with 12 bases in the middle. Looked up from germline, CDR1 is SGHRS and CDR2 is YFSETQ. The CDR3 loop reads CASSLSSLGETQYF. CDR3 DNA sequence: TGCGCCAGCAGCTTGTCTAGCCTGGGGGAGACCCAGTACTTC.

The chain links TRBV11-1 to TRBJ2-2; D possibly corresponds to TRBD1 (5 bases). This CDR3 contains 15 residues. In germline, CDR1 is SGHAT, CDR2 FQDESV (reference sequence). V lost 1 base and J 6 bases, leaving 12 bases between the germline ends. CDR3 residues: CASSLGSGFAGELFF. CDR3 coding DNA: TGTGCCAGCAGCTTAGGGTCAGGGTTCGCCGGGGAGCTGTTTTTT.

The chain has TRBV19 and TRBJ1-4; D is unresolved. Deletions cut 3 bases from V and 0 bases from J, with 5 bases between. The CDR3 totals 14 residues. Germline V gene data show CDR1 as LNHDA and CDR2 as SQIVND (reference sequence). The CDR3 bases are TGTGCCAGTAGTATGATTGCAACTAATGAAAAACTGTTTTTT. It yields the protein CASSMIATNEKLFF.

On this clonotype: One base away lies a much larger clone, so this may be a sequencing read error. V gene TRBV4-1 combines with J gene TRBJ2-1; tentatively, D is TRBD1 (6 bases). Germline V gene sequence: CDR1 MGHRA, CDR2 YSYEKL. V dropped 1 base and J dropped 14 bases, with 18 bases sitting between them. The CDR3 covers 14 residues. The DNA for the CDR3 is TGCGCCAGCAGCCAAGGTTTAGACAGGTTTTTGGAGTTCTTC. As protein: CASSQGLDRFLEFF.

The V gene is TRBV29-1, the J gene TRBJ2-1; D remains ambiguous. V lost 4 bases to trimming and J lost 9 bases, with 7 bases between them. The germline V gene encodes CDR1 SQVTM and CDR2 ANQGSEA. The CDR3 is made up of 10 amino acids. CDR3 amino acids: CSVGAFEQFF. CDR3 sequence (DNA): TGCAGCGTTGGGGCATTTGAGCAGTTCTTC.

CDR3 amino acids: CASSQLAGEDEQFF. CDR3 DNA: TGTGCCAGCTCTCAATTGGCAGGGGAGGATGAGCAGTTCTTC. The chain has TRBV18 and TRBJ2-1; D is perhaps TRBD1 or TRBD2 (6 bases each). The CDR3 is made up of 14 amino acids. The germline V gene encodes CDR1 KGHSH and CDR2 LQKENI. V lost 6 bases and J lost 8, with 17 bases in between.

In this sample, this clonotype turned up a few times. The V gene is TRBV7-8, the J gene TRBJ1-6, with a tentative D call TRBD1 (6 bases). V lost 1 base and J lost 7, with 8 bases in between. The CDR3 is 14 residues long. The germline gives CDR1 SGHVS, CDR2 FQNEAQ. This CDR3 is CASSLVGHNSPLHF. In DNA form, the CDR3 reads TGTGCCAGCAGCTTAGTGGGACACAATTCACCCCTCCACTTT.

The rearrangement links TRBV6-2 or TRBV6-3 to TRBJ2-3; perhaps D is TRBD1 or TRBD2 (5 bases each). Germline V lookup: CDR1 MNHEY, CDR2 SVGEGT. Trimming took 2 bases from V and 6 from J, leaving 18 bases between them. CDR3 length: 16 residues. In nucleotides, the CDR3 is TGTGCCAGCAGTTACGGGACGGTCCGACGGGCTGATACGCAGTATTTT. Translation: CASSYGTVRRADTQYF.

V gene TRBV7-9 combines with J gene TRBJ2-7; no firm D call. CDR3 length: 12 amino acids. Germline assignment: CDR1 SEHNR and CDR2 FQNEAQ (reference sequence). The ends were cut back, 3 bases at V and 2 bases at J, with 5 bases in the middle. Here the CDR3 DNA reads TGTGCCAGCAGCTTTGTGACCTACGAGCAGTACTTC. Translation gives CASSFVTYEQYF.

This clonotype was picked up a small number of times. The chain carries TRBV6-2 or TRBV6-3 and TRBJ1-5; D is perhaps TRBD1 (6 bases). Germline lookup yields CDR1 MNHEY and CDR2 SVGEGT. Trimming left V 8 bases short and J 2 bases short, with 13 bases between. The CDR3 contains 14 residues. CDR3 loop: CASADPGGNQPQHF. CDR3 DNA: TGTGCCAGCGCCGACCCAGGGGGCAATCAGCCCCAGCATTTT.

This clonotype turned up a few times. The genes are TRBV20-1 and TRBJ2-3; D remains unclear. Germline V gene data show CDR1 as DFQATT and CDR2 as SNEGSKA (reference sequence). Deletions cut 4 bases from V and 1 base from J, with 6 bases between. The CDR3 consists of 12 residues. Here the CDR3 DNA reads TGCAGTGCTACCGGCGGCACAGATACGCAGTATTTT. This sequence encodes CSATGGTDTQYF.

The chain is built from TRBV28 and TRBJ2-1; D remains unclear. Trimming shortened V by 7 bases and J by 7 bases, and 8 bases separated the two germline ends. This CDR3 region has 11 residues. From germline, CDR1 is MDHEN and CDR2 SYDVKM. As DNA, the CDR3 is TGTGCCAGCACCCTGGGAAATGAGCAGTTCTTC. The encoded protein is CASTLGNEQFF.